This TCR beta chain stems from a study of CD8+ T cells in alopecia areata. On the study more broadly: Each of the treated patients was given oral tofacitinib, 5 to 10 mg twice daily, for moderate-to-severe alopecia areata. General observations from the study: Scalp samples also yield sequences of resident alphabeta T cells from normal skin. Tofacitinib significantly decreased scalp clonality and expanded CD8+ clones among top 100. Many expanded lesional clones persisted in scalp and blood during tofacitinib treatment.

The authors extracted RNA and reverse transcribed it into cDNA as the sequencing template. The data were produced by immunoSEQ multiplex PCR, yet TCRdb's version contains in-frame clones alone and is incomplete. The sample records 190,000 or so clones, roughly 64% being singletons. The CDR3 contains 17 residues. V was trimmed by 3 bases and J by 0 bases, leaving 12 bases between them. Germline loops: CDR1 LNHDA, CDR2 SQIVND (reference sequence). Described treatment: oral pan-JAK inhibitor, 5-10 mg twice daily. This clone was observed a few times. What it recognizes is unknown. V gene TRBV19 combines with J gene TRBJ2-6; no clear D gene. The sequence was obtained from a human donor with alopecia areata. The specimen was CD8+ T cells sorted from blood, collected at week 24, from a patient treated with tofacitinib. Here the CDR3 reads CASSIWAASSGANVLTF. Written as DNA, the CDR3 is TGTGCCAGTAGTATCTGGGCAGCCAGCTCTGGGGCCAACGTCCTGACTTTC.